A single sample is the source of the 10 T cell receptor beta chains below, sequenced in a study of monozygotic twins with inflammatory bowel disease. TCRdb reanalyzed the 5' RACE reads, giving one entry per CDR3 protein sequence and no DNA. Reported are around 100,000 distinct CDR3 sequences; the ten largest clones contain under 2.5%. Source material: blood. These TCRs come from a human donor with ulcerative colitis or Crohn's disease, or a healthy co-twin of an affected twin (not recorded which).

The chain links TRBV3-1 to TRBJ1-6; as DNA is missing, the TRBD1 call by TCRdb cannot be tested. CDR3 length: 16 amino acids. The germline V gene has CDR1 LGHDT and CDR2 YNNKEL (reference sequence). CDR3 amino acids: CASSPPSGTANSPLHF.

The chain combines TRBV20-1 with TRBJ2-2; there is no DNA to check the TCRdb D call of TRBD1. This CDR3 has 15 residues. Germline V CDR1 and CDR2: DFQATT, SNEGSKA (reference sequence). The CDR3: CSASLGSPSTGELFF.

CDR3 residues: CSVANFDTGSGDTQYF. The chain is built from TRBV29-1 and TRBJ2-3; TCRdb gives TRBD1 as the D gene, but with no DNA this cannot be confirmed. The CDR3 is made up of 16 amino acids. Germline CDR1 reads SQVTM; CDR2 reads ANQGSEA.

The chain employs TRBV5-1 and TRBJ1-4; there is no DNA to check the TCRdb D call of TRBD1. CDR3 length: 13 amino acids. The germline CDR1 and CDR2 sequences are SGHRS and YFSETQ. CDR3 protein: CASSLRQNEKLFF. Looking up the rest from reference TRBV5-1 and TRBJ1-4 gives the full variable domain: KAGVTQTPRYLIKTRGQQVTLSCSPISGHRSVSWYQQTPGQGLQFLFEYFSETQRNKGNFPGRFSGRQFSNSRSEMNVSTLELGDSALYLCASSLRQNEKLFFGSGTQLSVL.

The rearrangement joins TRBV7-9 to TRBJ1-2; without DNA, the TCRdb call of TRBD1 cannot be checked. Germline V lookup: CDR1 SEHNR, CDR2 FQNEAQ (reference sequence). The CDR3 has 14 amino acids. The CDR3 spells CASSLEGVGGRYTF.

This chain joins TRBV12-3 or TRBV12-4 and TRBJ2-2; TCRdb's D call of TRBD2 is untestable without DNA. There are 15 residues in the CDR3. The CDR3: CASRTGTENTGELFF.

The CDR3: CAWRGPGQGAIQYF. The rearrangement links TRBV30 to TRBJ2-4; TCRdb gives TRBD1 as the D gene, but with no DNA this cannot be confirmed. Germline V gene data show CDR1 as GTSNPN and CDR2 as SVGIG (reference sequence). There are 14 residues in the CDR3.

The CDR3 sequence is CASSYSGKSWAPLHF. The chain couples TRBV6-5 to TRBJ1-6. This CDR3 contains 15 residues. CDR1 and CDR2 from the germline V gene are MNHEY and SVGAGI.

The V call is TRBV27, the J call TRBJ2-2; no DNA is available, so the TRBD1 call from TCRdb remains unchecked. Germline V gives CDR1 MNHEY, CDR2 SMNVEV (reference sequence). The CDR3 consists of 20 residues. CDR3 region: CASSLRVDRGGLGSGGELFF.

The gene calls are TRBV20-1 and TRBJ1-4; TCRdb returns TRBD1, unconfirmable since there is no DNA. The germline gives CDR1 DFQATT, CDR2 SNEGSKA (reference sequence). This CDR3 has 13 amino acids. The CDR3 sequence is CSASRVLREKLFF.